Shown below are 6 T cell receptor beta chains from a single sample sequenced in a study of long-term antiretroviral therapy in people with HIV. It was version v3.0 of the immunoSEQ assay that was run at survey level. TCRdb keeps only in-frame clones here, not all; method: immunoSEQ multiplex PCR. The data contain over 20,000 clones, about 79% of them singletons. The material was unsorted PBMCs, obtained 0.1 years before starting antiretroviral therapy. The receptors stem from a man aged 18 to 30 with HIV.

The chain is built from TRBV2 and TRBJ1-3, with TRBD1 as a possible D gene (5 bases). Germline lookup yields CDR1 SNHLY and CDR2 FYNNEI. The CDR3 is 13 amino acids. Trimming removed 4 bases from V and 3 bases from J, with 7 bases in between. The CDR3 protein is CASSARVGNTIYF. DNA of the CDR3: TGTGCCAGCAGTGCCAGGGTTGGAAACACCATATATTTT.

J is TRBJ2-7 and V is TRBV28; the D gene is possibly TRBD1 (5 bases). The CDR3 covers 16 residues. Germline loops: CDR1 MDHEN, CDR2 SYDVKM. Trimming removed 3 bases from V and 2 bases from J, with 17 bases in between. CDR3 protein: CASSFLSSRAAYEQYF. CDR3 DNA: TGTGCCAGCAGTTTCTTGTCATCCAGGGCGGCCTACGAGCAGTACTTC.

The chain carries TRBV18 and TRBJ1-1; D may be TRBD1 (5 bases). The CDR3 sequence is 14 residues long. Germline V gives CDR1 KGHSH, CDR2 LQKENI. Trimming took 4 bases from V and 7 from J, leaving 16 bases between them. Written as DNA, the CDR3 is TGTGCCAGCTCACTAGCCGACCGGGACTTTGAAGCTTTCTTT. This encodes CASSLADRDFEAFF.

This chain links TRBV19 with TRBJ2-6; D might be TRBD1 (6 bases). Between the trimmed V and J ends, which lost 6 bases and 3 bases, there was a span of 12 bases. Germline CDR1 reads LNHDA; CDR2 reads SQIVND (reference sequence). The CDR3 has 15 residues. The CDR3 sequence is CASSGTGYGANVLTF. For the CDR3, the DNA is TGTGCCAGTAGCGGAACAGGGTATGGGGCCAACGTCCTGACTTTC.

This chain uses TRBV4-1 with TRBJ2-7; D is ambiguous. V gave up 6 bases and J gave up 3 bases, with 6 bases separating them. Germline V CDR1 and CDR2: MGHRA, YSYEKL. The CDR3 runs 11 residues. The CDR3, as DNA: TGCGCCAGCAGAGACAACTACGAGCAGTACTTC. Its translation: CASRDNYEQYF.

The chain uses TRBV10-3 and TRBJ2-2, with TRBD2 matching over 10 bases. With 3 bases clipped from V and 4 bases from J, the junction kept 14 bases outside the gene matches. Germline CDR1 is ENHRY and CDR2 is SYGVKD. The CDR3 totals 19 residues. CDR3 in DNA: TGTGCCATCAGTGACCCCTTACCCCCCCTAGCGGGAGTCACCGGGGAGCTGTTTTTT. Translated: CAISDPLPPLAGVTGELFF.